Each of the 7 T cell receptor beta chains below was sequenced from the same sample in a study of T cells in Graves' hyperthyroidism and ophthalmopathy. Amplified TCR beta CDR3 regions derived from RNA transcripts. With the HTBI primer set, the TCR CDR3 went through a first round of RT-PCR. TCRdb re-derived calls from the multiplex PCR reads in MiXCR, one entry per CDR3 protein. The sample lists approximately 380,000 distinct CDR3 sequences; about 19% were seen once. The sequencing input was blood. These receptors were collected from a woman aged 18-29 years with Graves' hyperthyroidism.

This clonotype was counted ten times or more. The V call is TRBV27, the J call TRBJ2-5, with D perhaps matching TRBD1 (6 bases). The CDR3 has 13 residues. Germline loops: CDR1 MNHEY, CDR2 SMNVEV (reference sequence). Between the trimmed V and J ends, which lost 7 bases and 5 bases, there was a span of 14 bases. The CDR3, as DNA: TGTGCCAGCAAAGGTACAGGGACGGAGACCCAGTACTTC. It is translated as CASKGTGTETQYF.

The table lists this clonotype with many counts. The rearrangement links TRBV6-1 to TRBJ1-5; D gene uncertain. Trimming took 7 bases from V and 6 from J, leaving 16 bases between them. The CDR3 runs to 14 residues. The V gene's germline CDR1 is MNHNS and CDR2 SASEGT. CDR3 in DNA: TGTGCCAGCAACGAAAAGGGTGGCGCTCAGCCCCAGCATTTT. Its protein is CASNEKGGAQPQHF.

This clonotype was observed a handful of times. J is TRBJ1-2 and V is TRBV4-2; the match to TRBD1 covers 7 bases. The CDR3 is 15 amino acids. Unmatched junction bases numbered 8, after V lost 3 bases and J lost 4 bases. Germline loops: CDR1 LGHNA, CDR2 YNFKEQ. The DNA for the CDR3 is TGTGCCAGCAGCCAGGAGTTGGGACAGCCCTATGGCTACACCTTC. It yields the protein CASSQELGQPYGYTF.

This clonotype was recorded many times. The gene calls are TRBV6-1 and TRBJ1-1, with unresolved D. CDR3 length: 14 residues. The V end was cut by 1 base, the J end by 4 bases, with 10 bases between. CDR1 and CDR2 (germline): MNHNS, SASEGT. This CDR3 reads CASSEDLEFTEAFF. The CDR3 DNA sequence: TGTGCCAGCAGTGAAGATTTGGAGTTCACTGAAGCTTTCTTT.

The chain uses TRBV11-2 and TRBJ2-3; no firm D call. Per the germline V gene, CDR1 is SGHAT and CDR2 is FQNNGV. The V gene lost 1 base and the J gene lost 1 base, with 6 bases spanning the gap. The CDR3 has 14 amino acids. In DNA form, the CDR3 reads TGTGCCAGCAGCTTAGCCATCGGCACAGATACGCAGTATTTT. Protein sequence: CASSLAIGTDTQYF.

V is TRBV27 and J is TRBJ1-1, with D unresolved. CDR3 size: 14 residues. CDR1 MNHEY and CDR2 SMNVEV come from the germline V gene (reference sequence). V gave up 6 bases and J gave up 0 bases, with 11 bases separating them. This CDR3 is CASSFSTLNTEAFF. The CDR3 nucleotides are TGTGCCAGCAGCTTTAGTACCTTGAACACTGAAGCTTTCTTT.

The V and J genes are TRBV12-3 or TRBV12-4 and TRBJ1-1, with D possibly TRBD1 on 5 matching bases. V was cut by 6 bases and J by 9 bases, with 17 bases left in between. This CDR3 is built from 13 residues. CDR3 sequence (DNA): TGTGCCAGCAGCCGCGTAGAGGGGCGCAAAGCTTTCTTT. Its translation is CASSRVEGRKAFF.